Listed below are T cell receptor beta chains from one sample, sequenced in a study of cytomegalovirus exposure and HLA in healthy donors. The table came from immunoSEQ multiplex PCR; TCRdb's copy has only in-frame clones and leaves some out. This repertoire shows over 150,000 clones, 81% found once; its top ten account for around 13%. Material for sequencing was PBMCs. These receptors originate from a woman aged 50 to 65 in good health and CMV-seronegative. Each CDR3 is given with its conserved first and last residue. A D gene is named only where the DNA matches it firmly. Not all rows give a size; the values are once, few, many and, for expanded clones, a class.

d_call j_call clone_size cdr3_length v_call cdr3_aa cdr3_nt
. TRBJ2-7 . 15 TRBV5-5 CASSQSDRRAYEQYF TGTGCCAGCAGCCAGTCGGACAGACGGGCCTACGAGCAGTACTTC
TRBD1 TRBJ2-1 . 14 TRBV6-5 CASRSGTGKGEQFF TGTGCCAGCAGGTCCGGGACAGGAAAGGGTGAGCAGTTCTTC
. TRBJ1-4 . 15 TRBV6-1 CASSEGGSGNEKLFF TGTGCCAGCAGTGAAGGAGGTTCGGGGAATGAAAAACTGTTTTTT
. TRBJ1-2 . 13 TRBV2 CASSGEQGRGYTF TGTGCCAGCAGTGGTGAACAGGGAAGGGGCTACACCTTC
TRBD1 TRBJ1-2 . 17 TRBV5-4 CASSSGQGALTRYGYTF TGTGCCAGCAGCTCGGGACAGGGGGCCCTAACCCGCTATGGCTACACCTTC
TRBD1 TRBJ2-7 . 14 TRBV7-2 CASRPGGPRYEQYF TGTGCCAGCAGACCAGGGGGTCCTCGCTACGAGCAGTACTTC
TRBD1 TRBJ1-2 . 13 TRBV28 CASSPEDRYGYTF TGTGCCAGCAGCCCGGAGGACAGGTATGGCTACACCTTC
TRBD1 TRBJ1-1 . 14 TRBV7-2 CASSTGQTNTEAFF TGTGCCAGCAGCACGGGACAGACTAACACTGAAGCTTTCTTT
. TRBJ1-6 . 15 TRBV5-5 CASSLKPAFSSPLHF TGTGCCAGCAGCTTAAAACCCGCCTTCAGTTCACCCCTCCACTTT
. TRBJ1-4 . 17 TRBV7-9 CASSLGSWDMRDEKLFF TGTGCCAGCAGCTTGGGATCATGGGACATGAGGGATGAAAAACTGTTTTTT
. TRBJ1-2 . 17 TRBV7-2 CASSYFGGQLLVYGYTF TGTGCCAGCAGCTATTTCGGGGGGCAACTTCTCGTCTATGGCTACACCTTC
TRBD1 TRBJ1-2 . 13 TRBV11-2 CASSLGDSYGYTF TGTGCCAGCAGCTTAGGGGACAGCTATGGCTACACCTTC
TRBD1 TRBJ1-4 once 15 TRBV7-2 CASSSRTGGNEKLFF TGTGCCAGCAGCTCCCGGACAGGGGGGAATGAAAAACTGTTTTTT
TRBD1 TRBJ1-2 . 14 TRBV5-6 CASSKTGGMWGYTF TGTGCCAGCAGCAAGACAGGGGGAATGTGGGGCTACACCTTC
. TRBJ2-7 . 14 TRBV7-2 CASSSRTTNYEQYF TGTGCCAGCAGCTCCAGGACTACCAACTACGAGCAGTACTTC
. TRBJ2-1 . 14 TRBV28 CASNWGIPRTEQFF TGTGCCAGCAATTGGGGCATCCCGAGAACTGAGCAGTTCTTC
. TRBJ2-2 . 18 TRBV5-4 CASSLAGRGTGRTGELFF TGTGCCAGCAGCTTGGCCGGGCGGGGAACCGGTCGGACCGGGGAGCTGTTTTTT
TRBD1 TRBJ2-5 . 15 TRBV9 CASSVRTGVGETQYF TGTGCCAGCAGCGTTAGGACAGGGGTCGGAGAGACCCAGTACTTC
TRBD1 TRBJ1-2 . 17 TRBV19 CASSTGGLDPSNYGYTF TGTGCCAGTAGTACAGGGGGTCTTGATCCCTCCAACTATGGCTACACCTTC
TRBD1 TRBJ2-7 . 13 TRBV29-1 CSSGTGVFHEQYF TGCAGCTCAGGGACAGGGGTCTTCCACGAGCAGTACTTC
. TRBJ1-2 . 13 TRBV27 CASSYFGGYGYTF TGTGCCAGCAGTTACTTCGGAGGGTATGGCTACACCTTC
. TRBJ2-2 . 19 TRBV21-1 CASSNLRLAGGPVTGELFF TGTGCCAGCAGCAATTTACGGCTAGCGGGGGGGCCTGTCACCGGGGAGCTGTTTTTT
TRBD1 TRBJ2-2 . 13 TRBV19 CASTGTGAGELFF TGTGCCAGTACCGGGACAGGCGCCGGGGAGCTGTTTTTT
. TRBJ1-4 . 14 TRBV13 CASSSWETNEKLFF TGTGCCAGCAGCTCCTGGGAGACTAATGAAAAACTGTTTTTT
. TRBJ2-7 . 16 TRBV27 CASSLSRAGASYEQYF TGTGCCAGCAGTTTATCTAGGGCAGGGGCTTCCTACGAGCAGTACTTC
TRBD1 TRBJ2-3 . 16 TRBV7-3 CASSLTLTGGTDTQYF TGTGCCAGCAGCTTAACCTTAACAGGGGGCACAGATACGCAGTATTTT
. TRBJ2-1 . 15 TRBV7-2 CASSLDYPSYNEQFF TGTGCCAGCAGCTTAGACTACCCCTCCTACAATGAGCAGTTCTTC
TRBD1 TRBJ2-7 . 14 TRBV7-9 CASTLDRDIYEQYF TGTGCCAGCACCTTGGACAGGGATATCTACGAGCAGTACTTC
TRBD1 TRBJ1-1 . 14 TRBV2 CASSRQGMNTEAFF TGTGCCAGCAGTAGACAGGGGATGAACACTGAAGCTTTCTTT
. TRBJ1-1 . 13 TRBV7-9 CASSLNVNTEAFF TGTGCCAGCAGCTTAAATGTAAACACTGAAGCTTTCTTT
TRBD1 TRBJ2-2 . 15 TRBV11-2 CASSSRDRNTGELFF TGTGCCAGCAGCTCCCGGGACAGGAACACCGGGGAGCTGTTTTTT
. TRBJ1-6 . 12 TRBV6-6 CATKQGDSPLHF TGTGCCACCAAACAGGGTGATTCACCCCTCCACTTT
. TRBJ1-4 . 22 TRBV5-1 CASSLMVTSVTEIPTTNEKLFF TGCGCCAGCAGCTTAATGGTTACGTCCGTGACAGAAATCCCGACAACTAATGAAAAACTGTTTTTT
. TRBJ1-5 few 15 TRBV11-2 CASSLEGGNNQPQHF TGTGCCAGCAGCTTAGAGGGCGGGAACAATCAGCCCCAGCATTTT
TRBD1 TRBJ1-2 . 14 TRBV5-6 CASSTGTGVYGYTF TGTGCCAGCAGCACCGGGACAGGGGTCTATGGCTACACCTTC
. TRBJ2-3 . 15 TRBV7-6 CASSTPGHSTDTQYF TGTGCCAGCAGCACGCCGGGACATAGCACAGATACGCAGTATTTT
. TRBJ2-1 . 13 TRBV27 CASSSGSYNEQFF TGTGCCAGCAGTTCGGGCTCCTACAATGAGCAGTTCTTC
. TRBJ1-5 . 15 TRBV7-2 CASSTPRDSPQPQHF TGTGCCAGCAGCACCCCCCGAGACTCCCCTCAGCCCCAGCATTTT
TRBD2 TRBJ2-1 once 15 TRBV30 CAFGLAGGSYNEQFF TGTGCCTTCGGACTAGCGGGAGGGTCCTACAATGAGCAGTTCTTC
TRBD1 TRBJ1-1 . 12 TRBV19 CASREGATEAFF TGTGCCAGTAGGGAGGGGGCCACTGAAGCTTTCTTT
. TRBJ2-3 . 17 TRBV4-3 CASSQAGGGGQADTQYF TGCGCCAGCAGCCAAGCGGGTGGGGGGGGGCAGGCAGATACGCAGTATTTT
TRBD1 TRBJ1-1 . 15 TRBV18 CASSPRTGGNTEAFF TGTGCCAGCTCACCAAGGACAGGGGGGAACACTGAAGCTTTCTTT
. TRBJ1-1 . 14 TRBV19 CASTRTEMNTEAFF TGTGCCAGTACCCGGACAGAGATGAACACTGAAGCTTTCTTT
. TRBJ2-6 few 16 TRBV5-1 CASSLSGSSGANVLTF TGCGCCAGCAGCTTGAGCGGATCCTCTGGGGCCAACGTCCTGACTTTC
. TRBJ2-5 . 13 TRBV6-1 CASSEKQGVTQYF TGTGCCAGCAGTGAAAAGCAGGGCGTAACCCAGTACTTC
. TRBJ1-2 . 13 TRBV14 CASSQDSLYGYTF TGTGCCAGCAGCCAAGATAGCCTCTATGGCTACACCTTC